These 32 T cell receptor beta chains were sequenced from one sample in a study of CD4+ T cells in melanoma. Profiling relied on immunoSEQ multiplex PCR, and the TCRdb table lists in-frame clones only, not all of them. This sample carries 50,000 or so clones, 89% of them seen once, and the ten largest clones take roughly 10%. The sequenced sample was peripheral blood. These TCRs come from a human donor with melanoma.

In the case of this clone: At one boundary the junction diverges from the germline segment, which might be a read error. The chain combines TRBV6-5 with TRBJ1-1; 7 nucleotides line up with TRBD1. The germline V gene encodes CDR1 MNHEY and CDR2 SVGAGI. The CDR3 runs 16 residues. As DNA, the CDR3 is TGTGCCAGCAGTAACTCCCGGACAGGCCGAAGCACTGAAGCTTTCTTT. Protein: CASSNSRTGRSTEAFF.

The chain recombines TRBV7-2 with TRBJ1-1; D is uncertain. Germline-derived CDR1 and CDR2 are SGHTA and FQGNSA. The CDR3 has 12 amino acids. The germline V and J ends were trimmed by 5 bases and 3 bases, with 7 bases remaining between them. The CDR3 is CASSRGYTEAFF. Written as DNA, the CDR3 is TGTGCCAGCAGCCGTGGGTACACTGAAGCTTTCTTT. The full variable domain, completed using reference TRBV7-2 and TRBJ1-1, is GAGVSQSPSNKVTEKGKDVELRCDPISGHTALYWYRQSLGQGLEFLIYFQGNSAPDKSGLPSDRFSAERTGGSVSTLTIQRTQQEDSAVYLCASSRGYTEAFFGQGTRLTVV.

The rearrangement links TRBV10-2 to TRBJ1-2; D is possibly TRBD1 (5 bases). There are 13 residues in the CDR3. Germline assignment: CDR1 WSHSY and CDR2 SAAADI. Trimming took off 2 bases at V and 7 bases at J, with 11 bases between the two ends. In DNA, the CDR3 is TGCGCCAGCAGTGAGGACTCCGGGGGTGGCTACACCTTC. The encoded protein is CASSEDSGGGYTF.

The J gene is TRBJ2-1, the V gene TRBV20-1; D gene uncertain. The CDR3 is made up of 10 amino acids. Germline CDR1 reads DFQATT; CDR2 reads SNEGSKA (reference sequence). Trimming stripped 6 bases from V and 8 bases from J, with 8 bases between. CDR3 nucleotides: TGCAGTGCCCTGGATGATGAGCAGTTCTTC. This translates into CSALDDEQFF.

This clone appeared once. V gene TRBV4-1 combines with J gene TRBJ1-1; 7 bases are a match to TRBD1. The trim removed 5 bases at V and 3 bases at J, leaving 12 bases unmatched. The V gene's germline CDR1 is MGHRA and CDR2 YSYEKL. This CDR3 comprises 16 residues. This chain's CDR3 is CASSASPGRGDTEAFF. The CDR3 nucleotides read TGCGCCAGCAGCGCTTCGCCGGGCAGGGGGGACACTGAAGCTTTCTTT.

CDR3 sequence (DNA): TGCGCCAGCAGCCAAGGGACAGCCTACGAGCAGTACTTC. Amino acid sequence: CASSQGTAYEQYF. The chain couples TRBV5-1 to TRBJ2-7, with 7 bases lining up with TRBD1. CDR3 length equals 13 residues. After removal of 4 bases from V and 2 bases from J, the junction contained 3 bases not matched to a gene. The germline gives CDR1 SGHRS, CDR2 YFSETQ.

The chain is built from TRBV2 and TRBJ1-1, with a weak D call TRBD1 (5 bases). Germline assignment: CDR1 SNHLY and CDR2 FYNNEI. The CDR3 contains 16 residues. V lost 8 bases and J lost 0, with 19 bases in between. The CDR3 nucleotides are TGTGCCAGCGGATGGGACTTAAGGAACGTGAACACTGAAGCTTTCTTT. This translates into CASGWDLRNVNTEAFF. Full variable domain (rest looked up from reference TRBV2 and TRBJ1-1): EPEVTQTPSHQVTQMGQEVILRCVPISNHLYFYWYRQILGQKVEFLVSFYNNEISEKSEIFDDQFSVERPDGSNFTLKIRSTKLEDSAMYFCASGWDLRNVNTEAFFGQGTRLTVV.

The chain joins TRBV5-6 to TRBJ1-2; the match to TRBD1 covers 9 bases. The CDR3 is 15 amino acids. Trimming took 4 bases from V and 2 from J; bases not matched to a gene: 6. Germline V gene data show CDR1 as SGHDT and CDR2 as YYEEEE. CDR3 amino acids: CASSTDRGPNYGYTF. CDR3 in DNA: TGTGCCAGCAGCACGGACAGGGGCCCCAACTATGGCTACACCTTC.

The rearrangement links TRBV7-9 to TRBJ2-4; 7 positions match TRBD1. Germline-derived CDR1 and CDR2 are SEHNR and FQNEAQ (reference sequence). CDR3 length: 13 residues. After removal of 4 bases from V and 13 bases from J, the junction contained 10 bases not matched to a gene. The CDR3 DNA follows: TGTGCCAGCAGCTCCGGGACAGCTTATTACCAGTACTTC. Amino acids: CASSSGTAYYQYF.

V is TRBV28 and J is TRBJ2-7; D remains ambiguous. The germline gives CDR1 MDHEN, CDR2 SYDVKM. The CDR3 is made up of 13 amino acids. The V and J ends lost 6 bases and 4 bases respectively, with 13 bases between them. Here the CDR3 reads CASSSPDVYEQYF. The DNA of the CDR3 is TGTGCCAGCAGCTCCCCGGACGTTTACGAGCAGTACTTC.

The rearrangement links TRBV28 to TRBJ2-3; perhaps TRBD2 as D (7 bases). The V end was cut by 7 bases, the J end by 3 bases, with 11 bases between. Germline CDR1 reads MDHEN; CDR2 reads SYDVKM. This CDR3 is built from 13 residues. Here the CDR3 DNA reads TGTGCCAGCATGAGGGGGGGGACAGATACGCAGTATTTT. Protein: CASMRGGTDTQYF. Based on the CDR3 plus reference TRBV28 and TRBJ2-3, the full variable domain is DVKVTQSSRYLVKRTGEKVFLECVQDMDHENMFWYRQDPGLGLRLIYFSYDVKMKEKGDIPEGYSVSREKKERFSLILESASTNQTSMYLCASMRGGTDTQYFGPGTRLTVL.

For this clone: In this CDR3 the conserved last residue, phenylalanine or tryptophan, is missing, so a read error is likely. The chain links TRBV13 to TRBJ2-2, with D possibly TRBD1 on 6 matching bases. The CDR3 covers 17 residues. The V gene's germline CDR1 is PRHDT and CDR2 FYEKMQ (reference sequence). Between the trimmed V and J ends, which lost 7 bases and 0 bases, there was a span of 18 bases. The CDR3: CASNQDWDNANTGELFL. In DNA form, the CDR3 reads TGTGCCAGCAACCAGGACTGGGACAACGCGAACACCGGGGAGCTGTTTTTA.

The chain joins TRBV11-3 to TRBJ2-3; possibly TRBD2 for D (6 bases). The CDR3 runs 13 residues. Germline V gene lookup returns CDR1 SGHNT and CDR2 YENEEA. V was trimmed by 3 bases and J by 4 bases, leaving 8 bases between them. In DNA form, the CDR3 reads TGTGCCAGCAGCTTTAGCGGATCAGATACGCAGTATTTT. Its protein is CASSFSGSDTQYF.

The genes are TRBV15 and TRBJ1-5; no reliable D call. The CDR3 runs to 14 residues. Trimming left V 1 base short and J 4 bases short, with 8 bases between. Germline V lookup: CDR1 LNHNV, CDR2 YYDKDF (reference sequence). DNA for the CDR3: TGTGCCACCAGCAGAGGACGGAATAATCAGCCCCAGCATTTT. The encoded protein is CATSRGRNNQPQHF.

The CDR3 here is CASSKTGEGYEQYF. CDR3 nucleotide sequence: TGCGCCAGCAGTAAGACAGGGGAGGGCTACGAGCAGTACTTC. The rearrangement joins TRBV5-1 to TRBJ2-5; perhaps TRBD1 as D (8 bases). The J call may be mistaken, given a closer DNA end match to TRBJ2-7. Germline V gene data show CDR1 as SGHRS and CDR2 as YFSETQ. The CDR3 has 14 residues.

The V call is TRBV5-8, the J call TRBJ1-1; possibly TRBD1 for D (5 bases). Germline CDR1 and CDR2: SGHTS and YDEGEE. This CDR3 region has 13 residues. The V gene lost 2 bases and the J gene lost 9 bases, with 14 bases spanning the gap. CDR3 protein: CASSLLPTEQAFF. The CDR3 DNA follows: TGTGCCAGCAGCTTACTACCGACAGAGCAAGCTTTCTTT.

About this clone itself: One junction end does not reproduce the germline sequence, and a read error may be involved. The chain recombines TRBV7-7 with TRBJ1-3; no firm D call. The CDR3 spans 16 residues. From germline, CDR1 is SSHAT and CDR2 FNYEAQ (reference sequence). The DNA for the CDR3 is TGTGCTAGCAGCCCCGATTCCTCGAGCTCTGGAAACACCATATATTTT. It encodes CASSPDSSSSGNTIYF.

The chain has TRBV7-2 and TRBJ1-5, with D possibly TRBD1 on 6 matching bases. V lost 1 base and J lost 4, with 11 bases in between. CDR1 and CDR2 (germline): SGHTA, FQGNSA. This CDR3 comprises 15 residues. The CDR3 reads CASSLVGGGNQPQHF. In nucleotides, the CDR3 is TGTGCCAGCAGCTTAGTGGGAGGGGGTAATCAGCCCCAGCATTTT.

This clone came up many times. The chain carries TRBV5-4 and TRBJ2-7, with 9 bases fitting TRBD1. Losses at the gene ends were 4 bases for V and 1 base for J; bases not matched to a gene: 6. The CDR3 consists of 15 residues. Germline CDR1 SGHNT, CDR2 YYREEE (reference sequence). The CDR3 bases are TGTGCCAGCAGCGTAACAGGGGGCCCGTCCTACGAGCAGTACTTC. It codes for CASSVTGGPSYEQYF.

The CDR3: CSVEGGQLNNEQFF. The CDR3 DNA follows: TGCAGCGTTGAGGGAGGACAGCTAAACAATGAGCAGTTCTTC. The V gene is TRBV29-1, the J gene TRBJ2-1, with D tentatively TRBD1 or TRBD2 (6 bases each). Germline CDR1 reads SQVTM; CDR2 reads ANQGSEA. This CDR3 region has 14 residues. The V end was cut by 3 bases, the J end by 5 bases, with 14 bases between.

CDR3 in DNA: TGTGCCATCACTGCCGGGAATAATTCACCCCTCCACTTT. The encoded protein is CAITAGNNSPLHF. V and J are TRBV10-3 and TRBJ1-6; D remains unclear. Germline V gene lookup returns CDR1 ENHRY and CDR2 SYGVKD. The CDR3 is 13 residues long. V was clipped by 7 bases and J by 5 bases, with 9 bases between them.

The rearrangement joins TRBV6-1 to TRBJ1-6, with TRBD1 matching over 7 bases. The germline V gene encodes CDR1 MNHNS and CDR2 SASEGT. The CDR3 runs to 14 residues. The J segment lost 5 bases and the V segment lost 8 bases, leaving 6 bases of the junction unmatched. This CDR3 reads CASGKGAHNSPLHF. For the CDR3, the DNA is TGTGCCAGCGGCAAGGGGGCTCATAATTCACCCCTCCACTTT.

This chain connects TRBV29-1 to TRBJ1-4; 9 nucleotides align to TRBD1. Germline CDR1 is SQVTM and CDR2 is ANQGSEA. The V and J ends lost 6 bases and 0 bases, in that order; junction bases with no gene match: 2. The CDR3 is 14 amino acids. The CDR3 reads CSVGQGATNEKLFF. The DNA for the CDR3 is TGCAGCGTGGGACAGGGTGCAACTAATGAAAAACTGTTTTTT.

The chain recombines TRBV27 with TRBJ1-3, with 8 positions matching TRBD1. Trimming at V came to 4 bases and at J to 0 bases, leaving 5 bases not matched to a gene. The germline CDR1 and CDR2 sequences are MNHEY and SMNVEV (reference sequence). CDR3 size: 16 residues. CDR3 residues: CASSSGTGSSGNTIYF. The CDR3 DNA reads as TGTGCCAGCAGTTCCGGGACAGGAAGCTCTGGAAACACCATATATTTT.

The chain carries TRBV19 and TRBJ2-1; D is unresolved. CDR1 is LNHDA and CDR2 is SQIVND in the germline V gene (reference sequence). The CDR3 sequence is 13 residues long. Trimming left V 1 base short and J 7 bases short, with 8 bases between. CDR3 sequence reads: CASSIGGLNEQFF. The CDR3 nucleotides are TGTGCCAGTAGTATAGGGGGTCTTAATGAGCAGTTCTTC.

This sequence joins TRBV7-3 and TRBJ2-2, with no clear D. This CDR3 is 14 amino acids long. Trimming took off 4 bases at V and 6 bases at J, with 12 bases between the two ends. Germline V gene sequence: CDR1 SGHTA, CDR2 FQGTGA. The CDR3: CASSSGLGSGELFF. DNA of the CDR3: TGTGCCAGCAGCTCCGGCTTGGGGTCCGGGGAGCTGTTTTTT.

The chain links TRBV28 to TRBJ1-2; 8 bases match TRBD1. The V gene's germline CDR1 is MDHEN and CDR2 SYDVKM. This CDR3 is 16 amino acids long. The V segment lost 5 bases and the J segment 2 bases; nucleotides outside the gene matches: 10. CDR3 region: CASSPLFWTGNYGYTF. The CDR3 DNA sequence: TGTGCCAGCAGTCCCCTGTTCTGGACAGGGAACTATGGCTACACCTTC.

The CDR3 DNA sequence: TGTGCCACCAGCAGAGACAGGGGAGGGGCCCAGCATTTT. It encodes CATSRDRGGAQHF. The rearrangement uses TRBV15 and TRBJ1-5, with a tentative D call TRBD1 (6 bases). Germline CDR1 is LNHNV and CDR2 is YYDKDF (reference sequence). The length of the CDR3 is 13 residues. Trimming stripped 0 bases from V and 11 bases from J, with 11 bases between.

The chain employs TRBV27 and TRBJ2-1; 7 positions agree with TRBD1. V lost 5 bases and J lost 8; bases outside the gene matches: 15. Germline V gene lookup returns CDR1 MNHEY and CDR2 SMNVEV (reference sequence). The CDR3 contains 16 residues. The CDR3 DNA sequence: TGTGCCAGCAGTCCCATACAGGGGCCCATGTTCGATGAGCAGTTCTTC. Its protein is CASSPIQGPMFDEQFF.

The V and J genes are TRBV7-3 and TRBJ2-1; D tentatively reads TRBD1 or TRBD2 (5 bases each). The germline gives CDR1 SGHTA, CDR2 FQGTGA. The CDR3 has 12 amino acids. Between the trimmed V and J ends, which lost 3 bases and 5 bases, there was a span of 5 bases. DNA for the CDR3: TGTGCCAGCAGCTTGGGGGACAATGAGCAGTTCTTC. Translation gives CASSLGDNEQFF.

CDR3 coding DNA: TGTGCCAGCAGCACCTCTAGCGGGGGGTTCCTCGAGCAGTACTTC. This sequence encodes CASSTSSGGFLEQYF. This chain joins TRBV5-6 and TRBJ2-7; 11 bases are a match to TRBD2. Trimming took 4 bases from V and 6 from J; bases not matched to a gene: 9. The CDR3 spans 15 residues. Germline V lookup: CDR1 SGHDT, CDR2 YYEEEE.

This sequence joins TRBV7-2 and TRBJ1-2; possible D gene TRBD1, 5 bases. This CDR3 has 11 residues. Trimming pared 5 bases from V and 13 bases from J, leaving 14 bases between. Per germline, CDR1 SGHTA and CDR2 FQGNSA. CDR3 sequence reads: CASSPGAGSTF. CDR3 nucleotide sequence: TGTGCCAGCAGCCCCGGGGCAGGAAGCACCTTC. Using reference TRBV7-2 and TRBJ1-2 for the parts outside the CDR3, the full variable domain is GAGVSQSPSNKVTEKGKDVELRCDPISGHTALYWYRQSLGQGLEFLIYFQGNSAPDKSGLPSDRFSAERTGGSVSTLTIQRTQQEDSAVYLCASSPGAGSTFGSGTRLTVV.